This T cell receptor (beta chain) is drawn from a study of vaccination and CD4 T cells after COVID-19. Study context: Overlapping spike peptides of SARS-CoV-2, HCoV-NL63, HCoV-OC43 and HCoV-229E were used, and cells were stimulated with them.

The CDR3 runs to 15 residues. The V and J ends lost 5 bases and 1 base respectively, with 14 bases between them. The Oncomine TCR Beta short-read assay sequenced DNA from cultured CD4+ T cells. Each CDR3 protein is one row after TCRdb ran MiXCR on the PCR reads. The repertoire includes about 14,000 distinct CDR3 sequences, less than 65% of them detected once, and 10% sits in the top ten. Treatment in this sample: roughly 10-day PBMC culture with coronavirus spike peptide pools or control peptides (ViraFEST assay). TCR sequencing followed the expansion of antigen-specific T cells with peptide pools in ViraFEST. Comment on this clonotype: The antigen is undetermined.

Whole-study findings and limits: Reactive clonotype counts went from median around 20 after infection to roughly 41 after vaccination, nonsignificantly.

The V call is TRBV12-3 or TRBV12-4, the J call TRBJ1-1; a weak D match, TRBD1 (6 bases). This specimen consisted of CD4+ T cells from blood, cultured in vitro, obtained before SARS-CoV-2 vaccination. The receptor comes from a human donor who had recovered from COVID-19. Here the CDR3 reads CASSKPGTQNTEAFF. The CDR3 DNA is TGTGCCAGCAGTAAACCCGGGACACAGAACACTGAAGCTTTCTTT.